The 9 T cell receptor beta chains reported below all come from one sample, sequenced in a study of T cells in Graves' hyperthyroidism and ophthalmopathy. Amplification yielded TCR beta CDR3 regions, with RNA transcripts as the source. The HTBI primer set served for first-round RT-PCR of the TCR CDR3. TCRdb reprocessed the multiplex PCR reads via MiXCR and lists one record per CDR3 protein. The data hold 300,000 to 400,000 distinct CDR3 sequences, with roughly 13% observed a single time. What was sequenced was blood. The source is a woman aged 18-35 years with Graves' hyperthyroidism.

In its sample, this clonotype was seen many times. This chain connects TRBV4-1 to TRBJ2-3, with a possible D match to TRBD1 (6 bases). The V gene lost 5 bases and the J gene lost 0 bases, with 15 bases spanning the gap. The length of the CDR3 is 16 residues. Germline lookup yields CDR1 MGHRA and CDR2 YSYEKL. The CDR3 sequence: CASSFRTDTSTDTQYF. The CDR3 DNA is TGCGCCAGCAGCTTCAGGACAGACACTAGCACAGATACGCAGTATTTT.

At least ten counts were recorded for this clonotype. The genes are TRBV7-9 and TRBJ1-2; the match to TRBD1 covers 9 bases. Per the germline V gene, CDR1 is SEHNR and CDR2 is FQNEAQ (reference sequence). The CDR3 extends over 18 amino acids. V trimming: 1 base; J trimming: 7 bases; junction bases outside the gene matches: 16. This chain's CDR3 is CASSLGSGWDREVGGYTF. CDR3 nucleotides: TGTGCCAGCAGCTTAGGGTCAGGTTGGGACAGGGAAGTCGGTGGCTACACCTTC.

This clonotype occurred many times. The chain carries TRBV12-3 or TRBV12-4 and TRBJ2-1; 8 positions agree with TRBD2. V dropped 8 bases and J dropped 6; count of bases not matched to a gene: 6. The CDR3 extends over 13 amino acids. CDR3 residues: CASRAAGVNEQFF. The CDR3 coding sequence is TGTGCCAGCCGGGCAGCGGGAGTCAATGAGCAGTTCTTC.

This clonotype was counted ten times or more. The V and J genes are TRBV20-1 and TRBJ2-5; D remains unclear. Trimming removed 6 bases from V and 4 bases from J, with 12 bases in between. This CDR3 contains 12 residues. Germline V CDR1 and CDR2: DFQATT, SNEGSKA (reference sequence). CDR3 nucleotide sequence: TGCAGTGCAACGGACGCGAGAGAGACCCAGTACTTC. Its protein product is CSATDARETQYF.

The chain combines TRBV12-3 or TRBV12-4 with TRBJ1-5; D is perhaps TRBD1 (5 bases). Trimming removed 2 bases from V and 7 bases from J, with 12 bases in between. This CDR3 spans 14 amino acids. The CDR3 coding sequence is TGTGCCAGCAGTTTAAGAGTTGGGGGACAGCCCCAGCATTTT. Translation: CASSLRVGGQPQHF.

This clonotype occurred many times. The rearrangement links TRBV2 to TRBJ1-5; TRBD1 aligns across 8 bases. The germline CDR1 and CDR2 sequences are SNHLY and FYNNEI. V lost 6 bases, J lost 2 bases, and 6 bases stayed unmatched. The CDR3 is made up of 15 amino acids. CDR3 sequence: CASRDRDSGNQPQHF. CDR3 in DNA: TGTGCCAGCAGGGACAGGGATAGTGGCAATCAGCCCCAGCATTTT.

This clonotype occurred a few times. The junction does not match germline at one end; this may be a read error. The J gene is TRBJ1-5, the V gene TRBV6-4; weak D call: TRBD1 (6 bases). Germline CDR1 reads MRHNA; CDR2 reads SNTAGT. The CDR3 loop spans 16 amino acids. The CDR3, as DNA: TGTGCCAGCAGTGAGGGGGGGCGGGGGAGCAATCAGCCCCAGCAGTTT. This translates into CASSEGGRGSNQPQQF.

The genes are TRBV6-2 or TRBV6-3 and TRBJ1-6; 7 bases map to TRBD1. The germline V gene has CDR1 MNHEY and CDR2 SVGEGT. This CDR3 is built from 16 residues. J gave up 7 bases and V 0 bases, and 6 bases lay outside the gene matches. The CDR3 region is CASSYSSRGLNSPLHF. The CDR3 DNA sequence: TGTGCCAGCAGTTACTCGAGTAGGGGGCTGAATTCACCCCTCCACTTT.

This clonotype turned up a few times. A read error may be the cause here, since a much bigger clone is one base away. V gene TRBV2 combines with J gene TRBJ1-2; 8 bases are a match to TRBD1. This CDR3 region has 17 residues. Trimming at V came to 6 bases and at J to 3 bases, leaving 15 bases not matched to a gene. The germline V gene has CDR1 SNHLY and CDR2 FYNNEI. The CDR3 bases are TGTGCCAGCAGAGCCGGGACAGGACCCCCTACTGACTATGGCTACACCTTC. It yields the protein CASRAGTGPPTDYGYTF.